This T cell receptor beta chain was identified in a study of preoperative IRX-2 immunotherapy in early breast cancer. Only one count was recorded for this clone. This CDR3 contains 16 residues. The V gene's germline CDR1 is LGHNT and CDR2 FRNRAP. Here immunoSEQ multiplex PCR was the method, and the copy in TCRdb shows in-frame clones only, minus some. The sample includes some 35,000 clones, roughly four fifths of them seen just once. The treatment was: preoperative locoregional IRX-2 cytokine immunotherapy. Preoperative locoregional IRX-2 cytokine immunotherapy was tested in the phase Ib source study.

The rearrangement uses TRBV12-5 and TRBJ2-1; 7 bases are a match to TRBD1. The sample consisted of lymph node tissue, taken after IRX-2 immunotherapy. This receptor was identified in a human donor with breast cancer. CDR3 in amino acids: CASNKDRPSSYNEQFF. DNA of the CDR3: TGTGCCAGCAATAAGGACAGGCCGAGCTCCTACAATGAGCAGTTCTTC.